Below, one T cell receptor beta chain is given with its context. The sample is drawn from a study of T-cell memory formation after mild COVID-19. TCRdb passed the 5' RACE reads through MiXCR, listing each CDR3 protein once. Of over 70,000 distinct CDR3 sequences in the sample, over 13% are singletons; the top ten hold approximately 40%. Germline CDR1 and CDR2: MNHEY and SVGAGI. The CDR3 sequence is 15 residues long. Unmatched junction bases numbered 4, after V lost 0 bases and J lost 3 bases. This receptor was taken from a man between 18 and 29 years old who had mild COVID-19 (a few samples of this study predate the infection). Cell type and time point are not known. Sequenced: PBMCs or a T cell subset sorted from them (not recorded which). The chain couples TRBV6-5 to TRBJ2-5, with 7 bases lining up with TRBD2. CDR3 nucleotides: TGTGCCAGCAGTTACTCGGGAGGGGCAGAAGAGACCCAGTACTTC. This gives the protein CASSYSGGAEETQYF.